The present T cell receptor beta chain was sequenced within a study of CD4+ T cells in melanoma. Profiled with immunoSEQ multiplex PCR; TCRdb holds only in-frame clones, not every one. This table holds about 9,000 clones, about two thirds found once. CDR3 size: 14 residues. Germline V gene data show CDR1 as MNHEY and CDR2 as SVGAGI. The V and J ends lost 6 bases and 4 bases respectively, with 16 bases between them. V is TRBV6-5 and J is TRBJ2-7; D uncertain. This clonotype was obtained from a human donor with melanoma. Sequencing used cells from a culture (not recorded whether cultured in vitro). CDR3 sequence reads: CASSPSLWGYEQYF. CDR3 coding DNA: TGTGCCAGCAGCCCGTCGCTATGGGGATACGAGCAGTACTTC.